The 4 T cell receptor beta chains listed next were all sequenced from one sample in a study of blood T cells in healthy people across ages. PCR was performed a second time for about 6 to 11 cycles using a sample-barcoded 5' primer and a J-beta primer mix. TCRdb reprocessed the 5' RACE reads via MiXCR and lists one record per CDR3 protein. The sample includes approximately 810,000 distinct CDR3 sequences, 29% of them seen just once. Sequencing input: blood. These receptors came from a woman of 80 years or more in good health.

Here the CDR3 reads CAWKGLGLGRRDEQFF. In DNA, the CDR3 is TGTGCCTGGAAAGGCCTAGGACTAGGTCGGCGCGATGAGCAGTTCTTC. The chain recombines TRBV30 with TRBJ2-1, with 7 bases aligning to TRBD2. CDR1 and CDR2 (germline): GTSNPN, SVGIG (reference sequence). Trimming at V came to 4 bases and at J to 8 bases, leaving 17 bases not matched to a gene. The CDR3 has 16 amino acids.

The genes are TRBV4-3 and TRBJ1-6; TRBD1 matches at 7 bases. The CDR3 covers 16 residues. Germline V gene sequence: CDR1 LGHNA, CDR2 YSLEER. The V and J ends lost 0 bases and 10 bases, in that order; junction bases with no gene match: 9. The CDR3 loop reads CASSQDMNRGGSPLHF. The CDR3 bases are TGCGCCAGCAGCCAAGATATGAACAGGGGTGGATCACCCCTCCACTTT.

This clonotype was picked up a small number of times. CDR3 region: CASSQGSSEGYGYTF. The CDR3 DNA is TGTGCCAGCAGCCAAGGGTCCTCCGAGGGGTATGGCTACACCTTC. J is TRBJ1-2 and V is TRBV11-3; D may be TRBD1 (5 bases). Per the germline V gene, CDR1 is SGHNT and CDR2 is YENEEA. The CDR3 loop spans 15 amino acids. Deletions cut 5 bases from V and 5 bases from J, with 18 bases between.

This rearrangement joins TRBV7-2 to TRBJ1-2; 9 bases match TRBD1. The CDR3 extends over 18 amino acids. The V and J ends lost 5 bases and 1 base, in that order; junction bases with no gene match: 14. Germline V gene data show CDR1 as SGHTA and CDR2 as FQGNSA. For the CDR3, the DNA is TGTGCCAGCAGCCCTAGTCCCGGGACAGGGCTAATTAACTATGGCTACACCTTC. It codes for CASSPSPGTGLINYGYTF.